These 17 T cell receptor beta chains were all obtained from the same sample, sequenced in a study of OX40 agonist ivuxolimab in advanced cancers. Profiling relied on immunoSEQ multiplex PCR, and the TCRdb table lists in-frame clones only, not all of them. The sample has tens of thousands of clones; approximately 87% are singletons. The starting material was CD4+ or CD8+ T cells sorted from blood, obtained in a trial of the OX40 agonist ivuxolimab. These receptors came from an adult with an advanced solid tumor such as melanoma, head and neck, liver or kidney cancer.

The chain combines TRBV12-5 with TRBJ2-5; tentatively, D is TRBD2 (5 bases). CDR1 LGHNT and CDR2 FRNRAP come from the germline V gene. V lost 5 bases and J 5 bases, leaving 15 bases between the germline ends. CDR3 length: 14 amino acids. The CDR3 sequence: CASGTQTRSETQYF. The CDR3 DNA reads TGTGCTAGTGGTACCCAAACTAGATCCGAGACCCAGTACTTC.

This chain links TRBV4-1 with TRBJ2-5, with 9 nucleotides matching TRBD2. The V segment lost 1 base and the J segment 0 bases; nucleotides outside the gene matches: 6. The V gene's germline CDR1 is MGHRA and CDR2 YSYEKL. The CDR3 loop spans 17 amino acids. CDR3 DNA: TGCGCCAGCAGCCAAGTGAGGAGCGGGGGGTACCAAGAGACCCAGTACTTC. Translating gives CASSQVRSGGYQETQYF.

The V call is TRBV10-3, the J call TRBJ2-3; 7 bases are a match to TRBD1. The trim removed 6 bases at V and 0 bases at J, leaving 6 bases unmatched. Germline assignment: CDR1 ENHRY and CDR2 SYGVKD. This CDR3 contains 15 residues. The CDR3 loop is CAISLTGKSTDTQYF. The CDR3 coding sequence is TGTGCCATCAGCCTGACAGGGAAAAGCACAGATACGCAGTATTTT.

The chain combines TRBV15 with TRBJ1-1; D remains unclear. CDR3 length equals 13 residues. In germline, CDR1 is LNHNV, CDR2 YYDKDF (reference sequence). V lost 8 bases, J lost 1 base, and 11 bases lay in between. The CDR3 sequence is CATRRAPNTEAFF. DNA of the CDR3: TGTGCCACCCGGCGGGCACCGAACACTGAAGCTTTCTTT.

J is TRBJ1-2 and V is TRBV5-4; 7 bases are a match to TRBD1. The CDR3 length is 15 residues. Germline loops: CDR1 SGHNT, CDR2 YYREEE (reference sequence). After removal of 6 bases from V and 3 bases from J, the junction contained 11 bases not matched to a gene. The CDR3 coding sequence is TGTGCCAGCAACAAAAACAGGGGTAAGGACTATGGCTACACCTTC. Its translation is CASNKNRGKDYGYTF.

The chain has TRBV27 and TRBJ2-2; 8 bases align to TRBD1. This CDR3 region has 15 residues. The trim removed 2 bases at V and 7 bases at J, leaving 6 bases unmatched. Germline lookup yields CDR1 MNHEY and CDR2 SMNVEV (reference sequence). CDR3 nucleotides: TGTGCCAGCAGTTTACTGCAGGGGGCAGGCGGGGAGCTGTTTTTT. Protein: CASSLLQGAGGELFF.

The chain employs TRBV30 and TRBJ2-7; TRBD1 aligns across 9 bases. Looked up from germline, CDR1 is GTSNPN and CDR2 is SVGIG (reference sequence). The CDR3 covers 15 residues. V was pared by 2 bases and J by 3 bases, with 8 bases of the junction left unmatched. This CDR3 is CAWSQTGGISYEQYF. The CDR3, as DNA: TGTGCCTGGAGTCAAACAGGGGGCATCAGCTACGAGCAGTACTTC.

This chain connects TRBV4-2 to TRBJ2-7; 10 nucleotides line up with TRBD1. Germline values: CDR1 LGHNA, CDR2 YNFKEQ. V lost 1 base, J lost 2 bases, and 5 bases stayed unmatched. The CDR3 sequence is 16 residues long. The CDR3 DNA follows: TGTGCCAGCAGCCAAGTCGCCGGGACAGGGGCCTACGAGCAGTACTTC. Its translation is CASSQVAGTGAYEQYF.

The chain has TRBV10-3 and TRBJ1-1; D unclear. Looked up from germline, CDR1 is ENHRY and CDR2 is SYGVKD. This CDR3 is 13 amino acids long. The V end lost 0 bases, the J end lost 1 base, and 3 bases lay between the germline ends. CDR3 protein: CAISESRNTEAFF. The CDR3 nucleotides read TGTGCCATCAGTGAGTCCAGGAACACTGAAGCTTTCTTT.

This clone was observed once. The chain carries TRBV15 and TRBJ2-3; unclear D gene. CDR3 length equals 14 residues. The germline V gene has CDR1 LNHNV and CDR2 YYDKDF (reference sequence). V lost 0 bases to trimming and J lost 0 bases, with 4 bases between them. The CDR3 DNA sequence: TGTGCCACCAGCAGAGACATTAGCACAGATACGCAGTATTTT. It translates to CATSRDISTDTQYF.

A few counts support this clone. The V and J genes are TRBV5-1 and TRBJ1-1, with D uncertain. Germline V lookup: CDR1 SGHRS, CDR2 YFSETQ. V lost 0 bases and J lost 1, with 4 bases in between. The CDR3 sequence is 13 residues long. CDR3 sequence (DNA): TGCGCCAGCAGCTTGGCAGGGAACACTGAAGCTTTCTTT. Translation gives CASSLAGNTEAFF.

This chain joins TRBV27 and TRBJ1-5, with a possible D match to TRBD1 (6 bases). The CDR3 runs 19 residues. Germline V gene lookup returns CDR1 MNHEY and CDR2 SMNVEV (reference sequence). Deletions cut 5 bases from V and 6 bases from J, with 29 bases between. CDR3 sequence: CASSPWSWGATLKGQPQHF. The CDR3 nucleotides read TGTGCCAGCAGTCCCTGGAGTTGGGGGGCGACCCTAAAGGGTCAGCCCCAGCATTTT.

The chain joins TRBV2 to TRBJ1-4; D not certain. The V and J ends lost 4 bases and 7 bases respectively, with 10 bases between them. This CDR3 has 13 amino acids. The germline gives CDR1 SNHLY, CDR2 FYNNEI. The CDR3 loop reads CASSGTSGEKLFF. The CDR3 DNA is TGTGCCAGCAGTGGAACAAGCGGTGAAAAACTGTTTTTT.

The chain recombines TRBV6-1 with TRBJ1-1; the D is unclear. Germline V gives CDR1 MNHNS, CDR2 SASEGT. V was trimmed by 3 bases and J by 5 bases, leaving 10 bases between them. This CDR3 is built from 13 residues. The CDR3: CASSDLQETEAFF. In DNA form, the CDR3 reads TGTGCCAGCAGTGACCTGCAGGAGACTGAAGCTTTCTTT.

V gene TRBV5-6 combines with J gene TRBJ2-7, with 8 bases fitting TRBD1. V dropped 4 bases and J dropped 2; count of bases not matched to a gene: 8. Germline-derived CDR1 and CDR2 are SGHDT and YYEEEE. The CDR3 runs 15 residues. DNA of the CDR3: TGTGCCAGCAGCGTTAACAGGGGGAGGACCTACGAGCAGTACTTC. Amino acids: CASSVNRGRTYEQYF.

This chain connects TRBV18 to TRBJ2-7; D may be TRBD1 or TRBD2 (5 bases each). Germline V gene lookup returns CDR1 KGHSH and CDR2 LQKENI. The length of the CDR3 is 14 residues. V was cut by 6 bases and J by 0 bases, with 12 bases left in between. This CDR3 reads CASSPGRSSYEQYF. The DNA of the CDR3 is TGTGCCAGCTCCCCGGGACGGAGCTCCTACGAGCAGTACTTC.

In this sample, this clone turned up a few times. This chain links TRBV28 with TRBJ1-5, with a tentative D call TRBD1 (6 bases). The CDR3 consists of 14 residues. The V gene lost 3 bases and the J gene lost 5 bases, with 11 bases spanning the gap. Germline-derived CDR1 and CDR2 are MDHEN and SYDVKM. DNA for the CDR3: TGTGCCAGCAGTTTGGCACAGGGAGATCAGCCCCAGCATTTT. Translated: CASSLAQGDQPQHF.